This T cell receptor beta chain originates from a study of blood T cell repertoires in COVID-19. Produced via immunoSEQ multiplex PCR; TCRdb's table is partial and in-frame only. Of around 260,000 clones listed, around nine tenths were seen once; the top ten hold more than 4.5%. Germline V gene sequence: CDR1 MNHEY, CDR2 SMNVEV (reference sequence). V was clipped by 8 bases and J by 5 bases; unmatched bases: 4. The CDR3 loop spans 12 amino acids. Sequencing was done on a sample of peripheral blood. This chain joins TRBV27 and TRBJ2-7; the match to TRBD1 covers 9 bases. The TCR sequence derives from a woman aged 60-70 years with COVID-19, enrolled during active disease. CDR3 amino acids: CASGTGSHEQYF. CDR3 DNA sequence: TGTGCCAGCGGGACAGGGAGCCACGAGCAGTACTTC.